This T cell receptor (beta chain) was profiled in a study of blood T cell repertoires in COVID-19. Study at large: COVID-19 samples collected from the United States, Italy and Spain covered acute and convalescent phases. T cells, B-cell-depleted T cells, or PBMCs supplied cDNA or gDNA.

This CDR3 has 15 residues. Germline CDR1 SGDLS, CDR2 YYNGEE. The data were produced by immunoSEQ multiplex PCR, yet TCRdb's version contains in-frame clones alone and is incomplete. The data contain about 26,000 clones, around 91% of them singletons. The table lists this clone with a few counts. The same CDR3 also results from other DNA sequences found in this sample. This receptor was identified in a man in his 70s with acute or convalescent COVID-19. The sample was peripheral blood. This chain links TRBV9 with TRBJ2-5, with TRBD2 as a possible D gene (7 bases). CDR3 nucleotides: TGTCCCCGCAGCGGAGGGGGGGGGCCCCAAGAGACCCAGTACTTC. Protein sequence: CPRSGGGGPQETQYF. Drawing the rest from reference TRBV9 and TRBJ2-5, the complete variable domain is DSGVTQTPKHLITATGQRVTLRCSPRSGDLSVYWYQQSLDQGLQFLIQYYNGEERAKGNILERFSAQQFPDLHSELNLSSLELGDSALYFCPRSGGGGPQETQYFGPGTRLLVL.